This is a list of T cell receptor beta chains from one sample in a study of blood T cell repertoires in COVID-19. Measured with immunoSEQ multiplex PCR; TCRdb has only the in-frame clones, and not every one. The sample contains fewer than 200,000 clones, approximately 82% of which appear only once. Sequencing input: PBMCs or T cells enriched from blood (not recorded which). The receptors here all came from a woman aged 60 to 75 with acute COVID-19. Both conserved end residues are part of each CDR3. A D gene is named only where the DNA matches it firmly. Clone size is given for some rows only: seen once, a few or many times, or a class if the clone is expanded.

CDR3 protein: CSVIDPPRGGYTF
CDR3 DNA: TGCAGCGTCATCGACCCCCCCCGGGGAGGCTACACCTTC
J gene: TRBJ1-2
clone size: -
D gene: -
CDR3 length: 13
V gene: TRBV29-1

CDR3 protein: CASSAVPRTGKGIAGANTGELFF
CDR3 DNA: TGTGCCAGCAGCGCGGTCCCGCGGACAGGGAAAGGGATAGCGGGCGCGAACACCGGGGAGCTGTTTTTT
J gene: TRBJ2-2
clone size: -
D gene: -
CDR3 length: 23
V gene: TRBV9

CDR3 protein: CASSETHVNEQFF
CDR3 DNA: TGTGCCAGCAGCGAGACTCATGTTAATGAGCAGTTCTTC
J gene: TRBJ2-1
clone size: -
D gene: -
CDR3 length: 13
V gene: TRBV9

CDR3 protein: CASSSHRGRENEQFF
CDR3 DNA: TGTGCCAGCAGCTCCCACAGGGGCAGAGAAAATGAGCAGTTCTTC
J gene: TRBJ2-1
clone size: -
D gene: TRBD1
CDR3 length: 15
V gene: TRBV7-9

CDR3 protein: CAFAGLAGGNNEQFF
CDR3 DNA: TGTGCCTTCGCGGGACTAGCGGGAGGTAATAATGAGCAGTTCTTC
J gene: TRBJ2-1
clone size: -
D gene: TRBD2
CDR3 length: 15
V gene: TRBV30

CDR3 protein: CASSHLAGGTDTQYF
CDR3 DNA: TGTGCCAGCAGCCATCTAGCGGGGGGGACAGATACGCAGTATTTT
J gene: TRBJ2-3
clone size: -
D gene: TRBD2
CDR3 length: 15
V gene: TRBV4-2

CDR3 protein: CASSPGLSGSEKLFF
CDR3 DNA: TGTGCCAGCAGCCCGGGACTCTCGGGAAGTGAAAAACTGTTTTTT
J gene: TRBJ1-4
clone size: -
D gene: -
CDR3 length: 15
V gene: TRBV3-1/TRBV3-2

CDR3 protein: CASSPRDGYTF
CDR3 DNA: TGTGCCAGCAGCCCGAGGGATGGCTACACCTTC
J gene: TRBJ1-2
clone size: -
D gene: -
CDR3 length: 11
V gene: TRBV7-6

CDR3 protein: CASGLRGQVNIQYF
CDR3 DNA: TGTGCCAGTGGGTTGAGGGGACAGGTAAACATTCAGTACTTC
J gene: TRBJ2-4
clone size: once
D gene: TRBD1
CDR3 length: 14
V gene: TRBV19

CDR3 protein: CASTGGLNTEAFF
CDR3 DNA: TGCGCCAGCACGGGGGGGCTGAACACTGAAGCTTTCTTT
J gene: TRBJ1-1
clone size: once
D gene: -
CDR3 length: 13
V gene: TRBV10-2

CDR3 protein: CASSIYVAAADGYTF
CDR3 DNA: TGTGCCAGTAGTATTTATGTCGCGGCAGCCGATGGCTACACCTTC
J gene: TRBJ1-2
clone size: -
D gene: -
CDR3 length: 15
V gene: TRBV19

CDR3 protein: CASSLDGSGRTDTQYF
CDR3 DNA: TGTGCCAGCAGCTTGGATGGTAGCGGGAGGACAGATACGCAGTATTTT
J gene: TRBJ2-3
clone size: -
D gene: TRBD2
CDR3 length: 16
V gene: TRBV5-4

CDR3 protein: CATADRGHQPQHF
CDR3 DNA: TGTGCCACCGCGGACAGGGGGCATCAGCCCCAGCATTTT
J gene: TRBJ1-5
clone size: -
D gene: TRBD1
CDR3 length: 13
V gene: TRBV19

CDR3 protein: CASSQRGADTEAFF
CDR3 DNA: TGTGCCAGCAGCCAAAGGGGCGCGGACACTGAAGCTTTCTTT
J gene: TRBJ1-1
clone size: -
D gene: -
CDR3 length: 14
V gene: TRBV3-1/TRBV3-2

CDR3 protein: CASSPEGRGTEAFF
CDR3 DNA: TGTGCCAGCAGCCCAGAGGGTCGTGGCACTGAAGCTTTCTTT
J gene: TRBJ1-1
clone size: once
D gene: -
CDR3 length: 14
V gene: TRBV7-8

CDR3 protein: CASRDRGQGDEKLFF
CDR3 DNA: TGTGCCAGCAGGGACCGAGGTCAGGGGGATGAAAAACTGTTTTTT
J gene: TRBJ1-4
clone size: once
D gene: TRBD1
CDR3 length: 15
V gene: TRBV5-4

CDR3 protein: CASSVGGGARTDTQYF
CDR3 DNA: TGTGCCAGCAGCGTAGGGGGAGGGGCACGGACAGATACGCAGTATTTT
J gene: TRBJ2-3
clone size: once
D gene: TRBD2
CDR3 length: 16
V gene: TRBV9

CDR3 protein: CASSLATAGTDTQYF
CDR3 DNA: TGCGCCAGCAGCTTGGCTACGGCAGGGACAGATACGCAGTATTTT
J gene: TRBJ2-3
clone size: few
D gene: -
CDR3 length: 15
V gene: TRBV5-1

CDR3 protein: CASKAGQGGQPQHF
CDR3 DNA: TGTGCCAGTAAGGCCGGACAGGGCGGTCAGCCCCAGCATTTT
J gene: TRBJ1-5
clone size: -
D gene: TRBD1
CDR3 length: 14
V gene: TRBV19

CDR3 protein: CASSLANDRGTGELFF
CDR3 DNA: TGTGCCAGCAGCTTAGCGAACGACAGAGGCACCGGGGAGCTGTTTTTT
J gene: TRBJ2-2
clone size: -
D gene: -
CDR3 length: 16
V gene: TRBV7-2

CDR3 protein: CASSLGWSTSGYNEQFF
CDR3 DNA: TGCGCCAGCAGCTTGGGGTGGTCGACTAGCGGCTACAATGAGCAGTTCTTC
J gene: TRBJ2-1
clone size: -
D gene: TRBD2
CDR3 length: 17
V gene: TRBV5-1

CDR3 protein: CSVVPLDRKAEAFF
CDR3 DNA: TGCAGCGTTGTTCCCCTCGACAGAAAGGCTGAAGCTTTCTTT
J gene: TRBJ1-1
clone size: once
D gene: -
CDR3 length: 14
V gene: TRBV29-1

CDR3 protein: CASSLTGGGIEQYF
CDR3 DNA: TGTGCCAGCAGTCTGACGGGGGGGGGAATCGAGCAGTACTTC
J gene: TRBJ2-7
clone size: -
D gene: TRBD2
CDR3 length: 14
V gene: TRBV6-6

CDR3 protein: CSASLRGSAFF
CDR3 DNA: TGCAGCGCCTCACTCAGGGGTTCGGCTTTCTTT
J gene: TRBJ1-1
clone size: once
D gene: -
CDR3 length: 11
V gene: TRBV29-1

CDR3 protein: CASGTGQVNEQFF
CDR3 DNA: TGTGCCAGCGGGACCGGACAGGTTAATGAGCAGTTCTTC
J gene: TRBJ2-1
clone size: -
D gene: TRBD1
CDR3 length: 13
V gene: TRBV6-5

CDR3 protein: CASSFPRRQSMNTEAFF
CDR3 DNA: TGTGCCAGCAGCTTCCCCCGGCGGCAATCTATGAACACTGAAGCTTTCTTT
J gene: TRBJ1-1
clone size: -
D gene: -
CDR3 length: 17
V gene: TRBV7-9

CDR3 protein: CASSSKNNQPQHF
CDR3 DNA: TGTGCCAGCAGCTCAAAAAACAATCAGCCCCAGCATTTT
J gene: TRBJ1-5
clone size: -
D gene: -
CDR3 length: 13
V gene: TRBV11-2

CDR3 protein: CASSIRTSGRGTDTQYF
CDR3 DNA: TGTGCCAGTAGTATACGGACTAGCGGAAGGGGCACAGATACGCAGTATTTT
J gene: TRBJ2-3
clone size: -
D gene: TRBD2
CDR3 length: 17
V gene: TRBV19

CDR3 protein: CASSLGRQGDMWTGELFF
CDR3 DNA: TGTGCCAGCAGCTTGGGTCGGCAGGGGGATATGTGGACCGGGGAGCTGTTTTTT
J gene: TRBJ2-2
clone size: -
D gene: TRBD1
CDR3 length: 18
V gene: TRBV11-2

CDR3 protein: CASSLEGVEGQPQHF
CDR3 DNA: TGTGCCAGCAGCTTGGAAGGGGTAGAAGGTCAGCCCCAGCATTTT
J gene: TRBJ1-5
clone size: few
D gene: -
CDR3 length: 15
V gene: TRBV5-4

CDR3 protein: CASSYRETGNNSPLHF
CDR3 DNA: TGTGCCAGCAGTTACCGTGAGACAGGGAACAATTCACCCCTCCACTTT
J gene: TRBJ1-6
clone size: few
D gene: TRBD1
CDR3 length: 16
V gene: TRBV6-2/TRBV6-3

CDR3 protein: CASSLFGAGGNTIYF
CDR3 DNA: TGTGCCAGCAGCCTATTTGGGGCTGGTGGAAACACCATATATTTT
J gene: TRBJ1-3
clone size: -
D gene: -
CDR3 length: 15
V gene: TRBV14

CDR3 protein: CATGRGLNEQFF
CDR3 DNA: TGTGCCACCGGGAGGGGTCTCAATGAGCAGTTCTTC
J gene: TRBJ2-1
clone size: many
D gene: TRBD2
CDR3 length: 12
V gene: TRBV24-1

CDR3 protein: CASSSAGGPYNEQFF
CDR3 DNA: TGCGCCAGCAGCTCGGCGGGGGGGCCCTACAATGAGCAGTTCTTC
J gene: TRBJ2-1
clone size: -
D gene: TRBD2
CDR3 length: 15
V gene: TRBV5-1

CDR3 protein: CASSPKASSGSVQYF
CDR3 DNA: TGTGCCAGCAGCCCCAAGGCGTCTAGCGGGAGTGTGCAGTACTTC
J gene: TRBJ2-7
clone size: -
D gene: TRBD2
CDR3 length: 15
V gene: TRBV7-2

CDR3 protein: CASSLPGDEQYF
CDR3 DNA: TGCGCCAGCAGCTTGCCCGGGGACGAGCAGTACTTC
J gene: TRBJ2-7
clone size: -
D gene: -
CDR3 length: 12
V gene: TRBV5-1

CDR3 protein: CAWSAGTGYQPQHF
CDR3 DNA: TGTGCCTGGAGTGCGGGGACAGGTTATCAGCCCCAGCATTTT
J gene: TRBJ1-5
clone size: -
D gene: TRBD1
CDR3 length: 14
V gene: TRBV30

CDR3 protein: CASSLRIVAGANVLTF
CDR3 DNA: TGTGCCAGCAGTTTAAGAATAGTAGCGGGGGCCAACGTCCTGACTTTC
J gene: TRBJ2-6
clone size: -
D gene: -
CDR3 length: 16
V gene: TRBV27

CDR3 protein: CASSKDAGASNQPQHF
CDR3 DNA: TGTGCCAGCAGTAAAGATGCAGGGGCTAGCAATCAGCCCCAGCATTTT
J gene: TRBJ1-5
clone size: -
D gene: -
CDR3 length: 16
V gene: TRBV7-9